This T cell receptor beta chain was identified during a study of T cells in Graves' hyperthyroidism and ophthalmopathy. Study-level findings and limits: In blood, most of the thyroid clonotypes expanded above 0.001 were also present.

At least 3 on the Clinical Activity Score was recorded for ophthalmopathy patients, who also had NOSPECS grade at least 4 and duration under 3 months. PBMCs came from more than 9.5 ml fresh peripheral blood. From RNA transcripts, TCR beta CDR3 regions were amplified. A first-round RT-PCR of the TCR CDR3 used the HTBI primer set. TCRdb used MiXCR to reprocess the multiplex PCR reads, holding one entry per CDR3 protein. Of around 610,000 distinct CDR3 sequences in the sample, approximately 14% were seen once. The V gene's germline CDR1 is SGHRS and CDR2 YFSETQ. The CDR3 consists of 15 residues. The ends were cut back, 2 bases at V and 4 bases at J, with 15 bases in the middle. This clonotype occurred many times. What it recognizes is unknown.

This clonotype originated in a woman aged 40 to 49 with Graves' ophthalmopathy. Specimen: blood. This chain uses TRBV5-1 with TRBJ1-1; weak D call: TRBD1 (5 bases). CDR3 protein: CASSFTGEGGTEAFF. CDR3 nucleotides: TGCGCCAGCAGCTTTACGGGGGAAGGTGGCACTGAAGCTTTCTTT. Full variable domain (outside the CDR3, taken from reference TRBV5-1 and TRBJ1-1): KAGVTQTPRYLIKTRGQQVTLSCSPISGHRSVSWYQQTPGQGLQFLFEYFSETQRNKGNFPGRFSGRQFSNSRSEMNVSTLELGDSALYLCASSFTGEGGTEAFFGQGTRLTVV.